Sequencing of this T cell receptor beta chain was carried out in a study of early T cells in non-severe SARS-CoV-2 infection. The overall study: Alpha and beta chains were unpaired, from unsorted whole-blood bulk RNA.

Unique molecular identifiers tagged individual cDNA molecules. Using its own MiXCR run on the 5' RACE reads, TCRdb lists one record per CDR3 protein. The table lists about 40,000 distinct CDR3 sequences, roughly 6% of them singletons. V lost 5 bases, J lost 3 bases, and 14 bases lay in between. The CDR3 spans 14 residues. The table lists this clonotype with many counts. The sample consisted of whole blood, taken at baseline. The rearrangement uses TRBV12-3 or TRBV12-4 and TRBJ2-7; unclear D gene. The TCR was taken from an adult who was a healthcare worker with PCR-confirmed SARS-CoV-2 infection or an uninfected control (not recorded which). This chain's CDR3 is CASSPQVGDYEQYF. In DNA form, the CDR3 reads TGTGCCAGCAGTCCGCAGGTTGGCGACTACGAGCAGTACTTC.